This is a list of T cell receptor beta chains from one sample in a study of blood T cell repertoires in COVID-19. Profiled with immunoSEQ multiplex PCR; TCRdb holds only in-frame clones, not every one. The sample yields about 68,000 clones, about 86% seen once. Input material: peripheral blood. These receptors came from a woman in her sixties or seventies with acute or convalescent COVID-19. Each CDR3 is given with its conserved first and last residue. The D gene is left open where the match is weak. Clone size is shown for a subset of rows, as once, few, many or a class of expanded clone.

J gene | D gene | V gene | clone size | CDR3 DNA | CDR3 protein
TRBJ2-1 | TRBD2 | TRBV2 | few | TGTGCCAGCAGTGAAACGGGGGGGCCGGGGAATGAGCAGTTCTTC | CASSETGGPGNEQFF
TRBJ1-1 | - | TRBV3-1/TRBV3-2 | - | TGTGCCAGCAGCCAACTCCGGACAGAAGCTTTCTTT | CASSQLRTEAFF
TRBJ2-6 | - | TRBV5-6 | - | TGTGCCAGCAGCTTGGCATCCCCAGGCTCTGGGGCCAACGTCCTGACTTTC | CASSLASPGSGANVLTF
TRBJ1-6 | TRBD1 | TRBV2 | - | TGTGCCAGCAGAGAGCAGGGGGTACTGGCCTCACCCCTCCACTTT | CASREQGVLASPLHF
TRBJ2-3 | TRBD2 | TRBV7-3 | - | TGTGCCAGCAGCTCGTCTGGCGGGGGGGCCGCAGATACGCAGTATTTT | CASSSSGGGAADTQYF
TRBJ2-1 | - | TRBV7-2 | - | TGTGCCAGCAGCCCTTTTCCCAGGGGTTTGGATGAGCAGTTCTTC | CASSPFPRGLDEQFF
TRBJ2-1 | - | TRBV24-1 | few | TGTGCCACCAGTGCTCTTCGGGGGAGTAAAGGGGACAATGAGCAGTTCTTC | CATSALRGSKGDNEQFF
TRBJ1-2 | - | TRBV11-2 | - | TGTGCCAGCAGCTTAGCGAACAGTTTTAACTATGGCTACACCTTC | CASSLANSFNYGYTF
TRBJ1-4 | - | TRBV18 | - | TGTGCCAGCTCATCGCGACAGGCAACTAATGAAAAACTGTTTTTT | CASSSRQATNEKLFF
TRBJ1-3 | TRBD1 | TRBV28 | - | TGTGCCAGCAGCGGCCGGGACAGCCGTGGGAACACCATATATTTT | CASSGRDSRGNTIYF
TRBJ2-7 | - | TRBV9 | - | TGTGCCAGCAGCGTGGGGGCAGGGGGGATCATCTACGAGCAGTACTTC | CASSVGAGGIIYEQYF
TRBJ2-1 | TRBD2 | TRBV11-2 | - | TGTGCCAGCAGCCCCGGGACTAGCGGGAGAATGGGAGGGGATGAGCAGTTCTTC | CASSPGTSGRMGGDEQFF
TRBJ2-2 | TRBD1 | TRBV29-1 | - | TGCAGCGTTAGAGGACAGGTTCCGAACACCGGGGAGCTGTTTTTT | CSVRGQVPNTGELFF
TRBJ2-7 | - | TRBV7-2 | - | TGTGCCAGCAGCTTAAGAGGCCTAACCTACGAGCAGTACTTC | CASSLRGLTYEQYF
TRBJ1-3 | - | TRBV7-2 | - | TGTGCCAGCAGCTTTTGGCCATCTGGAAACACCATATATTTT | CASSFWPSGNTIYF
TRBJ2-3 | TRBD2 | TRBV27 | - | TGTGCCAGCAGTCGACCGAGCGGGGGCACAGATACGCAGTATTTT | CASSRPSGGTDTQYF
TRBJ1-2 | - | TRBV7-2 | once | TGTGCCAGCAGCCGGCGCGAGGCCAACTATGGCTACACCTTC | CASSRREANYGYTF
TRBJ2-2 | TRBD2 | TRBV11-2 | - | TGTGCCAGCAGCTCCCATCTAGCGGGGGTCGGGGAGCTGTTTTTT | CASSSHLAGVGELFF
TRBJ2-2 | - | TRBV9 | - | TGTGCCAGCAGCGTAGTTACTAGCCCCACCGGGGAGCTGTTTTTT | CASSVVTSPTGELFF
TRBJ1-4 | - | TRBV11-2 | - | TGTGCCAGCAGCCCGCGGGGATCCCGTAATGAAAAACTGTTTTTT | CASSPRGSRNEKLFF
TRBJ1-6 | TRBD1 | TRBV6-4 | once | TGTGCCAGCAGTGAACAGGGGACCTCACCCCTCCACTTT | CASSEQGTSPLHF